These 4 T cell receptor beta chains share one sample of origin, sequenced in a study of regulatory T cells in long-lasting Graves disease. Time point of the sample: persistent/refractory GD, antithyroid drugs over 5 years with positive TRAb. Following extraction of RNA from PBMCs, that RNA was used to make the TCR library. Investigators prepared the TCR beta libraries by applying iRepertoire HTBI primers and Arm-PCR of CDR3 regions. TCRdb used MiXCR to reprocess the multiplex PCR reads, holding one entry per CDR3 protein. This table holds hundreds of thousands of distinct CDR3 sequences, around 21% found once. The specimen comprised peripheral blood mononuclear cells (PBMCs), sampled when the disease was refractory, from a patient treated with antithyroid drugs. These receptor sequences come from a female donor with Graves disease.

This clonotype has a handful of counts. The V and J genes are TRBV12-3 or TRBV12-4 and TRBJ2-6; D gene unclear. Between the trimmed V and J ends, which lost 6 bases and 3 bases, there was a span of 15 bases. The CDR3 is made up of 16 amino acids. In nucleotides, the CDR3 is TGTGCCAGCAGACCATCCCGTCCCAATGGGGCCAACGTCCTGACTTTC. Its translation: CASRPSRPNGANVLTF.

The CDR3 region is CASRGFGDNTGELFF. The CDR3 bases are TGTGCCAGCAGGGGATTCGGGGATAACACCGGGGAGCTGTTTTTT. V usage is TRBV3-1 and J usage is TRBJ2-2; possible D gene TRBD2, 5 bases. CDR1 is LGHDT and CDR2 is YNNKEL in the germline V gene (reference sequence). V lost 6 bases and J lost 2, with 13 bases in between. The CDR3 sequence is 15 residues long.

This clonotype was seen ten or more times. The chain is built from TRBV6-7 and TRBJ1-2; 7 bases agree with TRBD1. TRBV6-7 is designated an ORF whose function remains uncertain. V shed 4 bases, J shed 6 bases, and the junction held 14 bases outside the gene matches. The CDR3 loop spans 16 amino acids. CDR3: CASSSHQPTGENGYTF. The CDR3 DNA follows: TGTGCCAGCAGTTCCCACCAACCTACAGGGGAGAATGGCTACACCTTC.

This clonotype was detected only a few times. The genes are TRBV28 and TRBJ2-1; D call uncertain. In germline, CDR1 is MDHEN, CDR2 SYDVKM. The CDR3 runs to 13 residues. V gave up 5 bases and J gave up 0 bases, with 5 bases separating them. CDR3 in amino acids: CASSPHSYNEQFF. The CDR3 DNA follows: TGTGCCAGCAGTCCCCACTCCTACAATGAGCAGTTCTTC. Looking up the rest from reference TRBV28 and TRBJ2-1 gives the full variable domain: DVKVTQSSRYLVKRTGEKVFLECVQDMDHENMFWYRQDPGLGLRLIYFSYDVKMKEKGDIPEGYSVSREKKERFSLILESASTNQTSMYLCASSPHSYNEQFFGPGTRLTVL.